This T cell receptor (beta chain) was sequenced for a study of technical replicates of blood from a handful of donors. Only in-frame clones appear in the TCRdb table, and some are missing; sequencing was by immunoSEQ multiplex PCR. Found here are approximately 15,000 clones, about nine tenths of them singletons; the top ten hold 10% to 15%. The CDR3 contains 17 residues. Per germline, CDR1 MNHNS and CDR2 SASEGT. The J segment lost 2 bases and the V segment lost 2 bases, leaving 9 bases of the junction unmatched. Source material: PBMCs. The rearrangement links TRBV6-1 to TRBJ1-5; 7 positions match TRBD1. This sequence was found in a human donor in good health. The CDR3 coding sequence is TGTGCCAGCAGTGAACCGGGACAGCAAAGGGGCAATCAGCCCCAGCATTTT. This gives the protein CASSEPGQQRGNQPQHF.